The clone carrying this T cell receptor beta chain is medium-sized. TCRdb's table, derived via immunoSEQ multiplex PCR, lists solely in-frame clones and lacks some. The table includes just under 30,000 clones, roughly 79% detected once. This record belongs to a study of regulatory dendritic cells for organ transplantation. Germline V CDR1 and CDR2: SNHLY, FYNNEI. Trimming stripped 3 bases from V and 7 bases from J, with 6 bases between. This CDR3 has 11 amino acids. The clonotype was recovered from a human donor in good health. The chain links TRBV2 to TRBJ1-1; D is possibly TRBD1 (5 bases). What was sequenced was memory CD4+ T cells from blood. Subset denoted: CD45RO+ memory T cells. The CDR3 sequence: CASSEGLEAFF. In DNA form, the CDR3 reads TGTGCCAGCAGTGAGGGACTTGAAGCTTTCTTT. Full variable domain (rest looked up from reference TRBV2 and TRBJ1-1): EPEVTQTPSHQVTQMGQEVILRCVPISNHLYFYWYRQILGQKVEFLVSFYNNEISEKSEIFDDQFSVERPDGSNFTLKIRSTKLEDSAMYFCASSEGLEAFFGQGTRLTVV.